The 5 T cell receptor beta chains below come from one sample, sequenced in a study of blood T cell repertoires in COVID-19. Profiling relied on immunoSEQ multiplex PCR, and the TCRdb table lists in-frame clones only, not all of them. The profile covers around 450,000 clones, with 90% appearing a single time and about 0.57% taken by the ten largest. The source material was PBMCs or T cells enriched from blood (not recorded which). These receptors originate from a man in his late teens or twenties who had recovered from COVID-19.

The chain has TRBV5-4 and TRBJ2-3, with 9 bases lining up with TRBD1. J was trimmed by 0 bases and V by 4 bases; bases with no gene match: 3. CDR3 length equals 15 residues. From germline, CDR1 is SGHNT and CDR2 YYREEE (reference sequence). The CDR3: CASSKTGGSTDTQYF. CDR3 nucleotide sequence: TGTGCCAGCAGCAAGACAGGGGGTAGCACAGATACGCAGTATTTT.

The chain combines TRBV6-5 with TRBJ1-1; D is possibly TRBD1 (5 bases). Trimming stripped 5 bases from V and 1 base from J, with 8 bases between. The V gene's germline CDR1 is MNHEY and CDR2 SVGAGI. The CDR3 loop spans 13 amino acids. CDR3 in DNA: TGTGCCAGCAGTCGCGGGGGGAACACTGAAGCTTTCTTT. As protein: CASSRGGNTEAFF.

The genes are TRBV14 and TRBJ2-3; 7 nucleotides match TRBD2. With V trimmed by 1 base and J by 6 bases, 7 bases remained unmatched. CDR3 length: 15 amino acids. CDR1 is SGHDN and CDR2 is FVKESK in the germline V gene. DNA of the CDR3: TGTGCCAGCAGCCAAGGGATGTGGGGAGGGGATACGCAGTATTTT. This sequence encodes CASSQGMWGGDTQYF.

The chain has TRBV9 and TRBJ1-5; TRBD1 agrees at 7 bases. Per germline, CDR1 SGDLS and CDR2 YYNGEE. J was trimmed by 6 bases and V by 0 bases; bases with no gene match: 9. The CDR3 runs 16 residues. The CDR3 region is CASSVVQDRRSQPQHF. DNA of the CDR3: TGTGCCAGCAGCGTAGTTCAGGACAGGAGGAGTCAGCCCCAGCATTTT.

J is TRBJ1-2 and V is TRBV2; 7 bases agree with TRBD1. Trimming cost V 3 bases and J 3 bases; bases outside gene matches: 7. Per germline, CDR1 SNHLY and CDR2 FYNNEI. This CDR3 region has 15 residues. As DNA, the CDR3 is TGTGCCAGCAGTGATAGCGACAGGGCGGACTATGGCTACACCTTC. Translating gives CASSDSDRADYGYTF. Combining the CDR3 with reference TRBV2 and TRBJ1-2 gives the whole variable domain EPEVTQTPSHQVTQMGQEVILRCVPISNHLYFYWYRQILGQKVEFLVSFYNNEISEKSEIFDDQFSVERPDGSNFTLKIRSTKLEDSAMYFCASSDSDRADYGYTFGSGTRLTVV.